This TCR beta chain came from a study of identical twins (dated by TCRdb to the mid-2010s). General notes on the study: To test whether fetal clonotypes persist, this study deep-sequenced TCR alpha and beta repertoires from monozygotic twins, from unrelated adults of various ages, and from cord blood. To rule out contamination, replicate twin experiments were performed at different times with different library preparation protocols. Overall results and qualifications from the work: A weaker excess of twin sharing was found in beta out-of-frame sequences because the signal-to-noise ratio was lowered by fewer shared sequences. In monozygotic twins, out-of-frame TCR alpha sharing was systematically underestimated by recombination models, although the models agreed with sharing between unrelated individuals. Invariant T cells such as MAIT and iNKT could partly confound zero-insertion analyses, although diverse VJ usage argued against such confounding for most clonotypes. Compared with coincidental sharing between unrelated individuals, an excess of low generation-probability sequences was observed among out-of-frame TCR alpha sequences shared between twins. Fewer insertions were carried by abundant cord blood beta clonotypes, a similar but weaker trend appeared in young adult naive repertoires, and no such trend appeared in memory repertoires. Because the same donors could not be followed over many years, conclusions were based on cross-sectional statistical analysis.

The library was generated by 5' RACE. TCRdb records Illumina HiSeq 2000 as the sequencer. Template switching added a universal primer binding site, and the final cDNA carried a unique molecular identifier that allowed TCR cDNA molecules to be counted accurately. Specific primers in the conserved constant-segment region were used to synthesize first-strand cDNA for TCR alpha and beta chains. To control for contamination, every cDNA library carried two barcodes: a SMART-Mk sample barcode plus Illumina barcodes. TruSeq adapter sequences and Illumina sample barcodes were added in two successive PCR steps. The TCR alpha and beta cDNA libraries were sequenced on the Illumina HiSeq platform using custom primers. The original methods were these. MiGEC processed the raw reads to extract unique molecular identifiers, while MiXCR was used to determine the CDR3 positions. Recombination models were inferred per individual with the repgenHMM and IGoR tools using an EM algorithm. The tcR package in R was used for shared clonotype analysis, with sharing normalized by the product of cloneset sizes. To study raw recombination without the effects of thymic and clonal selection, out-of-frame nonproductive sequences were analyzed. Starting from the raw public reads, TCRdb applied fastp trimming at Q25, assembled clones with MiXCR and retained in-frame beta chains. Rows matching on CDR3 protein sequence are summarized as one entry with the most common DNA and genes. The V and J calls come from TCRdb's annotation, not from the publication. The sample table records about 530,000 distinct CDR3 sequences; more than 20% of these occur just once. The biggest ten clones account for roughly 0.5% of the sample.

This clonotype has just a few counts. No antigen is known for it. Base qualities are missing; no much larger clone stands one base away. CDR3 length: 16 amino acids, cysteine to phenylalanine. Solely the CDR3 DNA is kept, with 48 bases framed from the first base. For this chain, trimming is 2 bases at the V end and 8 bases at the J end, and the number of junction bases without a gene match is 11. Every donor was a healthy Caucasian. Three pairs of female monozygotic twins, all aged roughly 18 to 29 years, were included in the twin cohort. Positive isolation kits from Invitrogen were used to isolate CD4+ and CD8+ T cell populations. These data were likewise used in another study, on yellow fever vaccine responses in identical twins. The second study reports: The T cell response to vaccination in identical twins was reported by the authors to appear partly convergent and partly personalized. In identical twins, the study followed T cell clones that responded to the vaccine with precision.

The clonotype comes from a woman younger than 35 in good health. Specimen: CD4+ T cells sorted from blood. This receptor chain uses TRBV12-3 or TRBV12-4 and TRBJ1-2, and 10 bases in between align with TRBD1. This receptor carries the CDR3 CASSLREGQGNVGYTF. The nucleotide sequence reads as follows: TGTGCCAGCAGTTTACGTGAGGGACAGGGGAACGTCGGCTACACCTTC.